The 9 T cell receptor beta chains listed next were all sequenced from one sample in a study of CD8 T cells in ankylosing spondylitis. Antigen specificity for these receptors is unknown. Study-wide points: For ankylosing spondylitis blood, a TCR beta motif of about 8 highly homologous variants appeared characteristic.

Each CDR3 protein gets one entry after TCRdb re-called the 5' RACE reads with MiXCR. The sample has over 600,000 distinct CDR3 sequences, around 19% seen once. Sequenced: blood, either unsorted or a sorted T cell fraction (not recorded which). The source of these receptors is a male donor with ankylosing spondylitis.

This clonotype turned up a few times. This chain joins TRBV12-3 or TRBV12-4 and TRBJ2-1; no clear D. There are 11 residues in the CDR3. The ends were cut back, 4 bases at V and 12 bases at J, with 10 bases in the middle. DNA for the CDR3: TGTGCCAGCAGTTCCTCTAGAGGGCAGTTCTTC. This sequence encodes CASSSSRGQFF.

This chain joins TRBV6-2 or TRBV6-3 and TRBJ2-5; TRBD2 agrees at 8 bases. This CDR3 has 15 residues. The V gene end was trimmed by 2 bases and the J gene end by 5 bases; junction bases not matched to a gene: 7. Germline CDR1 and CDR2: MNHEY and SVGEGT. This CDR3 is CASSYPPSGSETQYF. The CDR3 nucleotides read TGTGCCAGCAGTTACCCCCCCAGCGGGAGTGAGACCCAGTACTTC.

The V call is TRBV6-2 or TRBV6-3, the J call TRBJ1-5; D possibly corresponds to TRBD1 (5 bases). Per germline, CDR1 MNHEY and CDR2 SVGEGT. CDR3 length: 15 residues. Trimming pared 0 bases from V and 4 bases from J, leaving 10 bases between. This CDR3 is CASSYSEQGNQPQHF. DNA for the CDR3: TGTGCCAGCAGTTACTCGGAGCAGGGAAATCAGCCCCAGCATTTT.

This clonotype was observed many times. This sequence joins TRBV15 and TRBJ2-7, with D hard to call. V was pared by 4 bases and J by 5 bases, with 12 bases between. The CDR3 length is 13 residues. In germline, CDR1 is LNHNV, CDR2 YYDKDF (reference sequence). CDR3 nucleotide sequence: TGTGCCACCAGCAAATCGGTCCAGGACGAGCAGTACTTC. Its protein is CATSKSVQDEQYF.

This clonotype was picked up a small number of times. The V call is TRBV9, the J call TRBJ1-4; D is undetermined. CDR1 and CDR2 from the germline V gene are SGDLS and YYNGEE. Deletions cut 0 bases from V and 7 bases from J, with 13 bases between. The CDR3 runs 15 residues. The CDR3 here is CASSVDVKGGEKLFF. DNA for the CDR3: TGTGCCAGCAGCGTAGACGTAAAAGGTGGTGAAAAACTGTTTTTT.

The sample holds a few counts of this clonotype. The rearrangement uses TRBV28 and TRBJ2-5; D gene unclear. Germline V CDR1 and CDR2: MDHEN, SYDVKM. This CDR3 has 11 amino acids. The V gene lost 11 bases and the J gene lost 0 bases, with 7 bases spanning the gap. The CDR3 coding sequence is TGTGCCGCTCAGAACCAAGAGACCCAGTACTTC. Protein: CAAQNQETQYF.

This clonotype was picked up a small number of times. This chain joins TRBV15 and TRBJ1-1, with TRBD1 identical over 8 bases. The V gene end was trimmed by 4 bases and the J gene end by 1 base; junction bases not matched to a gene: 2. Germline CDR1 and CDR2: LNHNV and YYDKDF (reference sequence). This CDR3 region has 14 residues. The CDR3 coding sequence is TGTGCCACCAGCATTGGACAGGGGAACACTGAAGCTTTCTTT. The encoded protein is CATSIGQGNTEAFF.

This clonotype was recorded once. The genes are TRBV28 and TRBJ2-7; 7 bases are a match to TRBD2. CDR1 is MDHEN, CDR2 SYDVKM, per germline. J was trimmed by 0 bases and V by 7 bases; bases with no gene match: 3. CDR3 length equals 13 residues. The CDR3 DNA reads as TGTGCCAGCAAGGGAGGGAGCTCCTACGAGCAGTACTTC. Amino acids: CASKGGSSYEQYF.

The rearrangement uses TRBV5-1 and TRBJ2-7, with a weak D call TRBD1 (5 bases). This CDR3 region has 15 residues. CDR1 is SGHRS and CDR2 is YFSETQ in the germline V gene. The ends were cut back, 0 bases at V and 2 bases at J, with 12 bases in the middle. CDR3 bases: TGCGCCAGCAGCTTGGCAGGGATGGACCCCTACGAGCAGTACTTC. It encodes CASSLAGMDPYEQYF.